Shown below are 21 T cell receptor beta chains from a single sample sequenced in a study of blood T cells in healthy people across ages. Then a second PCR, running about 6 to 12 cycles, was carried out with a sample-barcoded 5' primer and a J-beta primer mix. Using its own MiXCR run on the 5' RACE reads, TCRdb lists one record per CDR3 protein. The sample has about 800,000 distinct CDR3 sequences, around 25% seen once. Separately, the same data were catalogued under a study of T cells of mothers and their children.

The sample was blood. The receptors originated from a boy between 10 and 17 years old in good health.

V gene TRBV7-2 combines with J gene TRBJ1-2; no reliable D call. The CDR3 has 14 amino acids. Germline assignment: CDR1 SGHTA and CDR2 FQGNSA. Deletions cut 4 bases from V and 0 bases from J, with 9 bases between. CDR3 in DNA: TGTGCCAGCAGCTATACCAGAGCTAACTATGGCTACACCTTC. Translation: CASSYTRANYGYTF. Together with reference TRBV7-2 and TRBJ1-2, the CDR3 gives the full variable domain: GAGVSQSPSNKVTEKGKDVELRCDPISGHTALYWYRQSLGQGLEFLIYFQGNSAPDKSGLPSDRFSAERTGGSVSTLTIQRTQQEDSAVYLCASSYTRANYGYTFGSGTRLTVV.

A note on this clonotype: Its ends do not fully match the called genes, so a read error is possible. J is TRBJ2-2 and V is TRBV4-2, with a tentative D call TRBD1 (6 bases). The CDR3 extends over 15 amino acids. In germline, CDR1 is LGHNA, CDR2 YNFKEQ. The CDR3 here is CASSLETGSTGELSF. The CDR3 DNA reads as TGTGCCAGCAGCCTAGAGACAGGTTCCACCGGGGAGCTGTCTTTT.

The chain employs TRBV6-5 and TRBJ2-5; 15 nucleotides line up with TRBD2. V was pared by 4 bases and J by 5 bases, with 5 bases of the junction left unmatched. Per the germline V gene, CDR1 is MNHEY and CDR2 is SVGAGI. The CDR3 loop spans 16 amino acids. The DNA for the CDR3 is TGTGCCAGCAGTTGGACTAGCGGGAGGGCGAGGGAGACCCAGTACTTC. This codes for CASSWTSGRARETQYF.

V and J are TRBV21-1 and TRBJ2-7; the D call TRBD1 from the table was never checked on the DNA. TRBV21-1 is given as a pseudogene. This CDR3 is built from 14 residues. The CDR3 loop reads CASSNLDRGYEQYF. The CDR3 bases are TGTGCCAGCAGCAATTTGGACAGGGGCTACGAGCAGTACTTC.

The rearrangement uses TRBV12-3 or TRBV12-4 and TRBJ2-6, with no clear D. V was cut by 3 bases and J by 0 bases, with 9 bases left in between. The CDR3 extends over 16 amino acids. CDR3 residues: CASSLTGFSGANVLTF. CDR3 sequence (DNA): TGTGCCAGCAGTTTGACGGGTTTCTCTGGGGCCAACGTCCTGACTTTC.

This clonotype showed up many times. The V call is TRBV11-1, the J call TRBJ1-1; 9 nucleotides agree with TRBD1. There are 14 residues in the CDR3. Germline V gene lookup returns CDR1 SGHAT and CDR2 FQDESV (reference sequence). V trimming: 5 bases; J trimming: 5 bases; junction bases outside the gene matches: 6. CDR3 sequence: CASSETGQGTEAFF. CDR3 DNA sequence: TGTGCCAGCAGCGAAACGGGACAGGGAACTGAAGCTTTCTTT.

A single count supports this clonotype. This chain connects TRBV12-3 or TRBV12-4 to TRBJ2-3; tentatively, D is TRBD2 (5 bases). This CDR3 contains 15 residues. With 4 bases removed from V and 4 bases from J, the gap between germline ends came to 15 bases. The CDR3 region has the DNA TGTGCCAGCAGTTCTCAGGCAGTTAGCGCAGATACGCAGTATTTT. Its protein is CASSSQAVSADTQYF.

This sequence joins TRBV29-1 and TRBJ2-7; TRBD1 matches 10 bases. The V and J ends lost 3 bases and 3 bases, in that order; junction bases with no gene match: 2. The germline V gene encodes CDR1 SQVTM and CDR2 ANQGSEA. There are 13 residues in the CDR3. The CDR3 loop reads CSVEDRGNYEQYF. Here the CDR3 DNA reads TGCAGCGTTGAGGACAGGGGGAACTACGAGCAGTACTTC.

The J gene is TRBJ2-3, the V gene TRBV28, with 7 bases identical to TRBD2. The CDR3 length is 15 residues. V dropped 10 bases and J dropped 3; count of bases not matched to a gene: 13. The germline gives CDR1 MDHEN, CDR2 SYDVKM. DNA of the CDR3: TGTGCCACGCTTGCTGGGGGAGGGAAGACAGATACGCAGTATTTT. The encoded protein is CATLAGGGKTDTQYF.

The chain joins TRBV9 to TRBJ2-7; 8 bases align to TRBD1. The junction had 7 bases not matched to a gene; V was cut back by 4 bases and J by 1 base. Looked up from germline, CDR1 is SGDLS and CDR2 is YYNGEE. CDR3 length: 15 residues. CDR3 residues: CASSYGQGFSYEQYF. The CDR3 coding sequence is TGTGCCAGCAGCTACGGACAGGGCTTTTCCTACGAGCAGTACTTC.

The genes are TRBV2 and TRBJ2-2; TRBD1 agrees at 10 bases. CDR1 is SNHLY, CDR2 FYNNEI, per germline. CDR3 length: 18 amino acids. The trim removed 4 bases at V and 0 bases at J, leaving 8 bases unmatched. Here the CDR3 DNA reads TGTGCCAGCAGTGCGACAGGGGGCCTACTCACGAACACCGGGGAGCTGTTTTTT. This translates into CASSATGGLLTNTGELFF.

This clonotype was counted a few times. The chain couples TRBV28 to TRBJ2-7; D is perhaps TRBD1 or TRBD2 (5 bases each). The germline V and J ends were trimmed by 4 bases and 4 bases, with 17 bases remaining between them. The CDR3 length is 15 residues. The germline V gene has CDR1 MDHEN and CDR2 SYDVKM. The CDR3 DNA reads TGTGCCAGCAGTTCCCTCCGGGACGGAAATTACGAGCAGTACTTC. The encoded protein is CASSSLRDGNYEQYF.

The V and J genes are TRBV28 and TRBJ2-7; 8 bases line up with TRBD2. Germline V gene sequence: CDR1 MDHEN, CDR2 SYDVKM. Losses at the gene ends were 4 bases for V and 3 bases for J; bases not matched to a gene: 11. The CDR3 sequence is 16 residues long. CDR3 amino acids: CASSSPRAGALYEQYF. The CDR3 DNA reads TGTGCCAGCAGTTCCCCGCGAGCGGGAGCCCTCTACGAGCAGTACTTC.

This clonotype appeared a few times. The chain has TRBV27 and TRBJ2-1; a weak D match, TRBD1 (5 bases). V lost 4 bases and J 0 bases, leaving 16 bases between the germline ends. The CDR3 has 17 residues. The germline gives CDR1 MNHEY, CDR2 SMNVEV (reference sequence). The CDR3 DNA is TGTGCCAGCAGTTCCCTAGAGACAGAGAGCTCCTACAATGAGCAGTTCTTC. Protein: CASSSLETESSYNEQFF.

The rearrangement uses TRBV5-1 and TRBJ2-5; 8 bases are a match to TRBD1. V shed 0 bases, J shed 5 bases, and the junction held 6 bases outside the gene matches. CDR1 is SGHRS, CDR2 YFSETQ, per germline. The CDR3 totals 15 residues. The CDR3 loop is CASSLDRGVVETQYF. The CDR3 DNA follows: TGCGCCAGCAGCTTGGACAGGGGGGTTGTGGAGACCCAGTACTTC.

V usage is TRBV5-1 and J usage is TRBJ2-5, with D perhaps matching TRBD2 (5 bases). Germline V gene sequence: CDR1 SGHRS, CDR2 YFSETQ. The CDR3 is 15 amino acids. Trimming removed 4 bases from V and 5 bases from J, with 18 bases in between. CDR3 amino acids: CASSQQPGIRETQYF. In nucleotides, the CDR3 is TGCGCCAGCAGCCAACAACCGGGAATTCGGGAGACCCAGTACTTC. Using reference TRBV5-1 and TRBJ2-5 for the parts outside the CDR3, the full variable domain is KAGVTQTPRYLIKTRGQQVTLSCSPISGHRSVSWYQQTPGQGLQFLFEYFSETQRNKGNFPGRFSGRQFSNSRSEMNVSTLELGDSALYLCASSQQPGIRETQYFGPGTRLLVL.

This clonotype was detected only a few times. The chain employs TRBV7-3 and TRBJ2-2; 10 bases are a match to TRBD2. The germline V gene has CDR1 SGHTA and CDR2 FQGTGA. V trimming: 5 bases; J trimming: 0 bases; junction bases outside the gene matches: 15. The CDR3 is 20 amino acids. The DNA of the CDR3 is TGTGCCAGCAGCCCCTCGGGGTGGCTAGCGGGAGCTTCGAACACCGGGGAGCTGTTTTTT. Translation gives CASSPSGWLAGASNTGELFF.

The sample holds a few counts of this clonotype. The V and J genes are TRBV6-5 and TRBJ2-7, with D unresolved. This CDR3 has 17 residues. Germline CDR1 and CDR2: MNHEY and SVGAGI. Trimming pared 5 bases from V and 2 bases from J, leaving 22 bases between. The CDR3 reads CASSRSPTGPVPYEQYF. CDR3 sequence (DNA): TGTGCCAGCAGTCGCTCCCCGACTGGACCCGTTCCCTACGAGCAGTACTTC.

This clonotype was detected only a few times. CDR3 in amino acids: CASSTASQAYEQYF. The CDR3 nucleotides read TGTGCCAGCAGTACCGCCAGCCAGGCCTACGAGCAGTACTTC. This chain connects TRBV13 to TRBJ2-7; D gene ambiguous. Germline loops: CDR1 PRHDT, CDR2 FYEKMQ (reference sequence). The V and J ends lost 6 bases and 2 bases respectively, with 14 bases between them. The CDR3 spans 14 residues.

This clonotype appeared a few times. The genes are TRBV10-3 and TRBJ2-7; D is uncertain. V gave up 4 bases and J gave up 0 bases, with 13 bases separating them. The CDR3 runs to 15 residues. Germline V CDR1 and CDR2: ENHRY, SYGVKD. The CDR3 coding sequence is TGTGCCATCAGTGTAACAAGTCCCAGCTCCTACGAGCAGTACTTC. It is translated as CAISVTSPSSYEQYF.

This clonotype was seen once. This chain links TRBV28 with TRBJ1-6; 7 nucleotides agree with TRBD1. The V gene end was trimmed by 5 bases and the J gene end by 9 bases; junction bases not matched to a gene: 1. There are 12 residues in the CDR3. Germline V CDR1 and CDR2: MDHEN, SYDVKM. The CDR3, as DNA: TGTGCCAGCAGTACAGGGGTTTCACCCCTCCACTTT. Translated: CASSTGVSPLHF.